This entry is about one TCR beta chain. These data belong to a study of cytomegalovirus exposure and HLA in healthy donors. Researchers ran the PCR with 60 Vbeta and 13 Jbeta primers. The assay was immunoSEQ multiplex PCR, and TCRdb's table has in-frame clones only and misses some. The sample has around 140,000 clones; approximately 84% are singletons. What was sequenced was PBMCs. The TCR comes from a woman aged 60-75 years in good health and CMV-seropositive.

The CDR3 region is CASSFDRDEQYF. The CDR3, as DNA: TGTGCCAGCAGCTTCGACAGGGACGAGCAGTACTTC. This chain connects TRBV7-2 to TRBJ2-7; the match to TRBD1 covers 7 bases. The CDR3 consists of 12 residues. The germline CDR1 and CDR2 sequences are SGHTA and FQGNSA. With V trimmed by 3 bases and J by 5 bases, 1 base remained unmatched.